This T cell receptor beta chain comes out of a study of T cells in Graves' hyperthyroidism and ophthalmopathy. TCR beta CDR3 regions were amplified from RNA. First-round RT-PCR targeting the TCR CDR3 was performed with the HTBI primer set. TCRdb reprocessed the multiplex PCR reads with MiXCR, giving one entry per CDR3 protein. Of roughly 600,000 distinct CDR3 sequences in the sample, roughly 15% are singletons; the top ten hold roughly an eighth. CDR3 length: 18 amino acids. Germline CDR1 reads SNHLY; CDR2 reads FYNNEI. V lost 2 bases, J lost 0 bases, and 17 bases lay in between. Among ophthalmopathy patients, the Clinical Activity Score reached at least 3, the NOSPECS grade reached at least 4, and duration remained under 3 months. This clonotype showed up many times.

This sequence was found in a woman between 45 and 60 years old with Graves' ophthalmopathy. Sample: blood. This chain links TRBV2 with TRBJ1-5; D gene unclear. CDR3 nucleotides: TGTGCCAGCAGTGAATCTGGCCTTGCGCTTTATAGCAATCAGCCCCAGCATTTT. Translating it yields CASSESGLALYSNQPQHF. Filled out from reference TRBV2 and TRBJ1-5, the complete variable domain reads EPEVTQTPSHQVTQMGQEVILRCVPISNHLYFYWYRQILGQKVEFLVSFYNNEISEKSEIFDDQFSVERPDGSNFTLKIRSTKLEDSAMYFCASSESGLALYSNQPQHFGDGTRLSIL.